This TCR beta chain was sequenced for a study of shared clonotypes between healthy human individuals (dated by TCRdb to the early 2020s). With respect to the entire study: The cohort included three men and a couple of women between 18 and 49 years of age. For each donor, CD4 naive and CD4 memory were each run on three plates, CD8 naive on two plates, and CD8 memory on one plate. The study deeply sequenced blood TCR repertoires of roughly five healthy adults to estimate repertoire size and the extent of clonotype sharing between individuals. To increase sequencing depth and limit assay-specific biases, different laboratories used diverse techniques to prepare libraries and sequence TCR repertoires. Each donor's leukapheresis produced roughly between roughly 0.9 and 9 billion PBMCs.

Using the deep immunoSEQ assay, TCR CDR3 regions were amplified from genomic DNA by multiplex PCR. Extracted genomic DNA from each cell subset was spread evenly across all wells of several immunoSEQ 96-well plates, with each plate serving as a replicate. For sorted subsets, each replicate PCR was loaded with around 200 ng genomic DNA, equivalent to 30,000 or so T cell genomes. The purified libraries were quantified using a Qubit 3.0 fluorometer, sized with a Bioanalyzer 2100, and then quantified again using the KAPA Library Quantification kit. Every immunoSEQ 96-well plate was sequenced on a separate single-read 150-cycle Illumina NextSeq 550 flow cell. The paper's data handling went like this. Because only junctional sequences without quality scores were contained in the immunoSEQ output, filtering matching that applied to full-length reads could not be performed. Sequences were annotated with PyIR, a Python wrapper for IgBLAST v1.9, and V/J genes and CDR3 were assigned using IMGT germline references. Reads were filtered out if the reads had weak V/J assignments (E-value above 1e-6), no CDR3, stop codons, out-of-frame junctions, or ambiguous translated residues. V3J clonotypes were defined by identical inferred V gene, J gene, and CDR3 amino acid sequence. To compute the percentage overlap between repertoires, the number of shared unique clonotypes was divided by the size of the smaller repertoire. Three approaches were used to assess repertoire richness: RTK rarefaction, the Chao1 estimator, and Recon v2.1 estimates of unobserved clonotypes. Generation probabilities for all TCRbeta clonotypes obtained by the gDNA method from a handful of donors were computed using OLGA. Held by TCRdb, this immuneACCESS table contains in-frame sequences only and omits some clones. Under half of the omission traces to an unresolved V gene where checked; the cause of the rest is unknown. V, J and clone size are those of that table, while D and trimming were read from the DNA. This sample lists 2 million to 3 million clones; roughly 93% were detected once. Of the sample, 0.36% is held by the ten largest clones.

The paper's findings and limits, for the study overall: The genetic and exposure-history diversity represented was limited by the small number of donors. Sampling was restricted to blood, and TCR repertoires in tissues likely differ from the TCR repertoires found in blood. Even with the large sequencing depth, rarefaction of the sorted-subset datasets indicated that sequencing was incomplete. Pairwise subsampling led to the expectation that sequencing depth would affect the degree of clonotype sharing among donors. Clonotypes shared by all four sorted-subset donors showed higher generation probabilities than non-shared clonotypes. When four donors were compared, the shared fraction of clonotypes was around 5% for naive CD4, around 4% for naive CD8, roughly 2.5% for memory CD4, and around 0.37% for memory CD8. Estimated clonotype richness was generally larger for naive than for memory subsets.

The donors were healthy, HIV-negative adults with no recently reported acute infections or vaccinations. Only Caucasian adults living in Nashville, Tennessee, USA were represented among the donors. Magnetic negative selection was used to enrich CD4+ T cells, after which naive cells were positively selected on CD45RA and the negative fraction became the memory subset. Blood was obtained by leukapheresis, after which PBMCs were separated by Ficoll-Histopaque density gradient centrifugation and cryopreserved in liquid nitrogen vapor phase. Analytical flow cytometry was used to check the purity and quantity of every magnetically sorted T cell population. From each sorted fraction, genomic DNA was isolated and quantified by UV absorbance on a Nanodrop 2000c. CDR1 and CDR2 are drawn from the germline V gene: SGHTA, FQGTGA. V sheds 1 base and J sheds 5 bases, leaving 15 bases between their ends. From the cysteine through the phenylalanine, the CDR3 covers 15 amino acids. Only the CDR3 portion is preserved as DNA: 45 bases, with reading frame beginning at the first base.

About this clone: It has no known antigen specificity. Within one base of it there is no much larger clone, and no base qualities were kept.

Sequencing input: naive CD4+ T cells from PBMCs. The sample's cell subset or site label is to be understood as: CD45RA+ positively selected. The origin of this receptor is a man between 18 and 35 years old in good health. Some clones in this sample may be carry-over from other donors' samples. The chain links TRBV7-3 with TRBJ2-7; TRBD2 is a possible D gene, resting on 6 matching bases. The CDR3 is CASSLNPGRRDEQYF. The DNA sequence is as follows: TGTGCCAGCAGCTTAAATCCAGGGAGGCGTGACGAGCAGTACTTC.